A single sample gave rise to the 7 T cell receptor beta chains below, sequenced in a study. TCRdb reprocessed the RT-PCR reads via MiXCR and lists one record per CDR3 protein. The table records approximately 720,000 distinct CDR3 sequences, 12% to 15% of them present only once. Sequenced: memory CD4+ T cells from blood. Receptors were obtained from a female donor in good health, serving as a healthy control.

This clonotype was seen repeatedly, ten times or more. The chain has TRBV29-1 and TRBJ2-3, with 11 positions matching TRBD1. Losses at the gene ends were 3 bases for V and 6 bases for J; bases not matched to a gene: 5. CDR1 is SQVTM, CDR2 ANQGSEA, per germline. This CDR3 has 14 residues. The CDR3: CSVEGQGGQDTQYF. The DNA for the CDR3 is TGCAGCGTTGAGGGACAGGGGGGCCAGGATACGCAGTATTTT.

A word on this clonotype: An end of the junction differs from the germline gene, which may be a read error. The V call is TRBV9, the J call TRBJ2-1; no firm D call. The CDR3 sequence is 11 residues long. CDR1 is SGDLS, CDR2 YYNGEE, per germline. CDR3 amino acids: CASGTYNGQFF. Written as DNA, the CDR3 is TGTGCCAGCGGCACCTACAATGGGCAGTTCTTC.

V is TRBV28 and J is TRBJ2-7, with 7 positions matching TRBD2. This CDR3 is 14 amino acids long. The V gene's germline CDR1 is MDHEN and CDR2 SYDVKM. V trimming: 8 bases; J trimming: 7 bases; junction bases outside the gene matches: 14. The CDR3 nucleotides read TGTGCCAGCTGTAAGACTAGCTCATCGGTAGAGCAGTACTTC. Its translation: CASCKTSSSVEQYF.

This rearrangement joins TRBV27 to TRBJ2-1; 8 nucleotides agree with TRBD1. With V trimmed by 6 bases and J by 6 bases, 4 bases remained unmatched. The CDR3 has 13 amino acids. Germline-derived CDR1 and CDR2 are MNHEY and SMNVEV (reference sequence). The CDR3, as DNA: TGTGCCAGCAGCGGACAGGGACCCAATGAGCAGTTCTTC. Protein product: CASSGQGPNEQFF.

V gene TRBV5-8 combines with J gene TRBJ2-1; no firm D call. The CDR3 has 11 amino acids. Germline CDR1 reads SGHTS; CDR2 reads YDEGEE. Trimming took off 4 bases at V and 9 bases at J, with 8 bases between the two ends. The CDR3 reads CASSLSIEQFF. The CDR3 region has the DNA TGTGCCAGCAGCCTCTCTATTGAGCAGTTCTTC.

V is TRBV28 and J is TRBJ2-5; no firm D call. This CDR3 region has 15 residues. Trimming shortened V by 0 bases and J by 1 base, and 9 bases separated the two germline ends. Germline V CDR1 and CDR2: MDHEN, SYDVKM. CDR3 in DNA: TGTGCCAGCAGTTTATGGCAACAGTCCCAAGAGACCCAGTACTTC. The encoded protein is CASSLWQQSQETQYF.

This clonotype was found a few times. The chain has TRBV7-2 and TRBJ2-5; D ambiguous. Germline V gene lookup returns CDR1 SGHTA and CDR2 FQGNSA. The CDR3 contains 13 residues. V shed 5 bases and J shed 5 bases, with 12 bases lying between them. The CDR3 loop reads CASSTPHLETQYF. The CDR3 DNA reads as TGTGCCAGCAGCACTCCCCATTTGGAGACCCAGTACTTC.